These 9 T cell receptor beta chains came from one sample sequenced in a study of shared clonotypes between healthy human individuals (dated by TCRdb to 2019 to 2021). Libraries were built with the immunoSEQ multiplex PCR assay. TCRdb provides this immuneACCESS table in a form limited to in-frame rearrangements. Some clones are lacking; in checked studies, under half of them reflect an unresolved V gene, and why the rest are absent is not known. The sample profile shows about 92,000 clones; approximately 70% of them were found once. Approximately 53% of the sample belongs to the ten largest clones. Sample: memory CD8+ T cells sorted from blood. Read against the paper, the sample's cell subset or site label means: CD45RO+ cells pooled with CCR7-negative TemRA cells. The receptors were sampled from a man between 25 and 39 years old in good health.

V and J are TRBV28 and TRBJ1-5; 11 bases agree with TRBD1. With V trimmed by 3 bases and J by 5 bases, 9 bases remained unmatched. CDR1 is MDHEN, CDR2 SYDVKM, per germline. CDR3 length: 17 amino acids. The CDR3 nucleotides read TGTGCCAGCAGTTTTGGAGGACAGGGGGCCAGAGATCAGCCCCAGCATTTT. It yields the protein CASSFGGQGARDQPQHF.

The chain links TRBV4-3 to TRBJ2-7, with 8 bases lining up with TRBD2. The CDR3 is made up of 16 amino acids. The V and J ends lost 0 bases and 0 bases, in that order; junction bases with no gene match: 4. Germline loops: CDR1 LGHNA, CDR2 YSLEER. The CDR3 DNA reads TGCGCCAGCAGCCAAGAAGGCGGGGGGTTCTCCTACGAGCAGTACTTC. It codes for CASSQEGGGFSYEQYF.

V is TRBV7-2 and J is TRBJ2-1; D is uncertain. The length of the CDR3 is 13 residues. Germline values: CDR1 SGHTA, CDR2 FQGNSA. Trimming pared 5 bases from V and 10 bases from J, leaving 15 bases between. For the CDR3, the DNA is TGTGCCAGCAGCCTACCCCCTATCTACGAGCAGTTCTTC. Its translation: CASSLPPIYEQFF.

This clone was seen more than once but under ten times. The chain is built from TRBV15 and TRBJ2-6; D gene ambiguous. V shed 4 bases and J shed 1 base, with 8 bases lying between them. Germline CDR1 and CDR2: LNHNV and YYDKDF (reference sequence). This CDR3 comprises 15 residues. The CDR3 DNA sequence: TGTGCCACCAGCACCGATGAGTCTGGGGCCAACGTCCTGACTTTC. Residues: CATSTDESGANVLTF.

This chain joins TRBV7-3 and TRBJ2-3; TRBD2 matches 7 bases. Germline V CDR1 and CDR2: SGHTA, FQGTGA. V was clipped by 6 bases and J by 4 bases; unmatched bases: 13. This CDR3 has 16 amino acids. The CDR3: CASSSVPREIADTQYF. CDR3 nucleotide sequence: TGTGCCAGCAGTTCTGTTCCGCGGGAGATAGCAGATACGCAGTATTTT.

The chain uses TRBV7-8 and TRBJ2-7, with 7 bases identical to TRBD2. Germline CDR1 reads SGHVS; CDR2 reads FQNEAQ. The CDR3 has 12 residues. V was pared by 4 bases and J by 7 bases, with 4 bases of the junction left unmatched. CDR3 bases: TGTGCCAGCAGCTCGGGAGGTAGGGAGCAGTACTTC. Its translation: CASSSGGREQYF.

The V and J genes are TRBV10-1 and TRBJ2-7, with D tentatively TRBD1 (6 bases). Trimming removed 0 bases from V and 4 bases from J, with 16 bases in between. Germline V gene data show CDR1 as WNHNN and CDR2 as SYGVQD (reference sequence). This CDR3 has 16 amino acids. CDR3 amino acids: CASSESEDSLFYEQYF. As DNA, the CDR3 is TGCGCCAGCAGTGAGTCCGAGGACAGCCTTTTTTACGAGCAGTACTTC.

V gene TRBV7-8 combines with J gene TRBJ2-1; no firm D call. Germline V lookup: CDR1 SGHVS, CDR2 FQNEAQ. This CDR3 spans 14 amino acids. The ends were cut back, 0 bases at V and 8 bases at J, with 11 bases in the middle. The CDR3 reads CASSLALGRDEQFF. For the CDR3, the DNA is TGTGCCAGCAGCTTAGCTCTGGGTAGGGATGAGCAGTTCTTC.

The V gene is TRBV5-1, the J gene TRBJ1-1; TRBD1 is a possible D gene (5 bases). V was pared by 0 bases and J by 6 bases, with 12 bases between. This CDR3 comprises 14 residues. Germline V gives CDR1 SGHRS, CDR2 YFSETQ. CDR3 in amino acids: CASSLGGRNPEAFF. The CDR3 nucleotides are TGCGCCAGCAGCTTGGGGGGCCGAAATCCTGAAGCTTTCTTT.